These 11 T cell receptor beta chains share one sample of origin, sequenced in a study of blood T cell repertoires in COVID-19. Clones were read by immunoSEQ multiplex PCR, and TCRdb kept only the in-frame ones, dropping some. The sample records more than 400,000 clones, about 90% being singletons. Sequenced: PBMCs or T cells enriched from blood (not recorded which). All receptors derive from a woman younger than 35 who had recovered from COVID-19.

The J gene is TRBJ2-3, the V gene TRBV4-1; possibly TRBD2 for D (6 bases). Per germline, CDR1 MGHRA and CDR2 YSYEKL. This CDR3 is built from 16 residues. V was trimmed by 4 bases and J by 2 bases, leaving 16 bases between them. The CDR3 DNA sequence: TGCGCCAGCAGCCCCCGGGACTCGCCAGACACAGATACGCAGTATTTT. Amino acid sequence: CASSPRDSPDTDTQYF.

To note about this clone: The sample holds other DNA sequences that translate to the same CDR3. This sequence joins TRBV30 and TRBJ2-7; 10 bases line up with TRBD1. Germline V gene sequence: CDR1 GTSNPN, CDR2 SVGIG (reference sequence). CDR3 length: 14 amino acids. Losses at the gene ends were 2 bases for V and 2 bases for J; bases not matched to a gene: 3. Here the CDR3 reads CAWSLGQGAYEQYF. The CDR3 DNA reads as TGTGCCTGGAGTCTAGGACAGGGGGCCTACGAGCAGTACTTC. The full variable domain, in which reference TRBV30 and TRBJ2-7 provide the parts outside the CDR3, is SQTIHQWPATLVQPVGSPLSLECTVEGTSNPNLYWYRQAAGRGLQLLFYSVGIGQISSEVPQNLSASRPQDRQFILSSKKLLLSDSGFYLCAWSLGQGAYEQYFGPGTRLTVT.

The chain joins TRBV5-6 to TRBJ1-4, with 10 nucleotides matching TRBD1. The germline V gene has CDR1 SGHDT and CDR2 YYEEEE. The CDR3 covers 17 residues. V was clipped by 5 bases and J by 4 bases; unmatched bases: 11. The DNA for the CDR3 is TGTGCCAGCAGTAAGGACAGGGGGACTGTTTTTAATGAAAAACTGTTTTTT. Residues: CASSKDRGTVFNEKLFF.

The genes are TRBV5-8 and TRBJ2-2; TRBD2 is a possible D gene (5 bases). Germline V gives CDR1 SGHTS, CDR2 YDEGEE. CDR3 length equals 15 residues. Deletions cut 0 bases from V and 7 bases from J, with 13 bases between. The CDR3 here is CASSLVLEVHGELFF. CDR3 bases: TGTGCCAGCAGCTTGGTTTTGGAGGTGCACGGGGAGCTGTTTTTT. Based on the CDR3 plus reference TRBV5-8 and TRBJ2-2, the full variable domain is EAGVTQSPTHLIKTRGQQATLRCSPISGHTSVYWYQQALGLGLQFLLWYDEGEERNRGNFPPRFSGRQFPNYSSELNVNALELEDSALYLCASSLVLEVHGELFFGEGSRLTVL.

DNA for the CDR3: TGTGCCAGCAGCCGAGGTGGTGAGGTTCGGCCCCAGCATTTT. Translation: CASSRGGEVRPQHF. V gene TRBV3-1 (or the pseudogene TRBV3-2) combines with J gene TRBJ1-5; D not resolved. This CDR3 region has 14 residues. V was cut by 4 bases and J by 9 bases, with 16 bases left in between. Per the germline V gene, CDR1 is LGHDT and CDR2 is YNNKEL (reference sequence).

This clone was detected a few times. The V call is TRBV7-3, the J call TRBJ1-3, with no clear D. CDR3 size: 16 residues. V lost 4 bases and J 4 bases, leaving 17 bases between the germline ends. Germline CDR1 and CDR2: SGHTA and FQGTGA. The CDR3 here is CASSSGPGGSGNTIYF. CDR3 sequence (DNA): TGTGCCAGCAGCTCCGGCCCCGGAGGCTCCGGAAACACCATATATTTT.

V gene TRBV6-1 combines with J gene TRBJ2-7, with D possibly TRBD1 on 6 matching bases. Germline V gene sequence: CDR1 MNHNS, CDR2 SASEGT. Trimming left V 2 bases short and J 6 bases short, with 20 bases between. The CDR3 totals 16 residues. CDR3 nucleotide sequence: TGTGCCAGCAGTGAAAAGAGAGGGGCAGGGGCGGCCGAGCAGTACTTC. Protein: CASSEKRGAGAAEQYF.

About this clone: Other nucleotide sequences from this sample produce the same CDR3. The chain couples TRBV7-2 to TRBJ1-2, with D unclear. The germline V gene encodes CDR1 SGHTA and CDR2 FQGNSA. The V end lost 1 base, the J end lost 2 bases, and 5 bases lay between the germline ends. The length of the CDR3 is 13 residues. The CDR3, as DNA: TGTGCCAGCAGCTTAGGCAGGAACTATGGCTACACCTTC. Its translation: CASSLGRNYGYTF.

This chain links TRBV19 with TRBJ1-5, with 9 nucleotides matching TRBD1. The CDR3 has 19 amino acids. CDR1 and CDR2 from the germline V gene are LNHDA and SQIVND (reference sequence). The V segment lost 5 bases and the J segment 0 bases; nucleotides outside the gene matches: 14. This CDR3 reads CASSGGTGFDFNSNQPQHF. The CDR3 coding sequence is TGTGCCAGTAGTGGGGGGACAGGGTTTGATTTCAATAGCAATCAGCCCCAGCATTTT. Combining the CDR3 with reference TRBV19 and TRBJ1-5 gives the whole variable domain DGGITQSPKYLFRKEGQNVTLSCEQNLNHDAMYWYRQDPGQGLRLIYYSQIVNDFQKGDIAEGYSVSREKKESFPLTVTSAQKNPTAFYLCASSGGTGFDFNSNQPQHFGDGTRLSIL.

The chain uses TRBV19 and TRBJ1-2; tentative D call: TRBD1 (5 bases). Germline V lookup: CDR1 LNHDA, CDR2 SQIVND (reference sequence). Trimming stripped 5 bases from V and 11 bases from J, with 21 bases between. The CDR3 is made up of 14 amino acids. CDR3 region: CASSPPGESWRYTF. The CDR3 region has the DNA TGTGCCAGTAGTCCACCGGGGGAGTCTTGGAGGTACACCTTC.

The chain joins TRBV12-3 or TRBV12-4 to TRBJ1-2, with D hard to call. This CDR3 is 12 amino acids long. The ends were cut back, 5 bases at V and 8 bases at J, with 12 bases in the middle. In nucleotides, the CDR3 is TGTGCCAGCAGTCCCCGGGGATCGGGCTACACCTTC. Its translation is CASSPRGSGYTF.